This TCR beta chain appears in the sequencing data of a study of long-term antiretroviral therapy in people with HIV (dated by TCRdb to 2022 to 2024). Turning to the overall study: The earliest samples were collected about a decade before the 2015 WHO recommendation for immediate ART, when ART was typically delayed until CD4 counts fell. No cross-contamination during QIAcube processing turned up in test extractions that ran a monoclonal T-cell line alongside approximately 35 polyclonal samples. Of the 30 participants with HIV, about a dozen were female. A total of 150 to 200 cryopreserved PBMC samples came from around 30 adults with confirmed HIV infection and were collected serially over a mean of about six years (range 1-12). A retrospective serial study tested whether changes in peripheral blood TRB repertoire composition and diversity were associated with ART initiation and durable HIV suppression. Results and caveats for the whole study, not just this receptor: HIV repertoires had narrower CDR3 length ranges than controls, and the network structure suggested an antigen-experienced repertoire that shifted only slightly toward naive after ART. The samples span the years 2004 to 2017, and the ART regimens used may be less effective than current regimens. Inferences about post-ART repertoire changes are limited because no data were available on ART adherence, viral resistance or therapy changes. At every time point, the repertoire was dominated by expanded TRB clones first identified before ART initiation, although this dominance fluctuated and, in many PLHIV, declined after ART. Starting ART was linked to a significant rise in TRB diversity, yet even after long-term ART the diversity remained significantly lower than in transplant donor controls. Owing to limited PBMC availability, only the TCR beta chain was sequenced, without alpha chain pairing. Because pre-ART samples had limited cell numbers, profiling was done on unsorted PBMC rather than on sorted CD4+ and CD8+ T cells.

As regards this clone: Its antigen is currently not known. One end of the junction does not line up with germline, which may come from a read error.

Inclusion was restricted to participants for whom at least one PBMC sample before ART initiation and at least two post-ART samples were available. All participants with HIV were treated in the United States of America. Cryopreserved samples of about 1-11 million PBMC were thawed and washed before DNA extraction. At the time of the earliest PBMC sample, participants with HIV were aged between roughly 23 and 60 years. Each participant contributed PBMC samples from 1-4 timepoints before ART initiation and 2-8 timepoints after ART initiation, with a median of 7 samples. For every participant, serial HIV viral load, CD4+ T-cell count, ART history and demographic data were obtained. A Qiagen kit on a QIAcube was used to extract genomic DNA from unsorted PBMC, with samples processed in batches of 12. The immunoSEQ hsTCRB v3.0 assay was used at survey level resolution to sequence the TRB variable region. TRB sequencing targeted a depth of roughly 35,000-55,000 T-cell genomes per sample. Pooled TRB libraries were sequenced on an Illumina MiSeq with a v3 150-cycle kit. In the source study's methods: Repertoire analysis ran in R within a reproducible Nextflow workflow covering QC, data transformation and analysis. LymphoSeq2, an R package for exploring AIRR-Seq data, was used to implement the custom analyses. A few samples that produced fewer than 5000 total TRB sequences were removed, so fewer than 200 HIV repertoires were analyzed. Of the 180 to 200 retained HIV repertoires, approximately 60 were collected before and 120 to 130 after ART initiation. Repertoires were downsampled to 5000 TRB nucleotide sequences, with summary statistics averaged over 100 downsampling iterations. The analysis kept only TRB sequences whose CDR3 regions were at least seven amino acids long. Two measures captured diversity: a Shannon entropy-derived clonality score and the Gini coefficient. Repertoire networks linked the top 5000 CDR3 amino acid sequences whenever two sequences differed by an edit distance of one. Antigen specificity groups and MHC restriction were predicted for TRB CDR3 amino acid sequences with GLIPH2. CDR3 amino acid sequences were matched against VDJdb and McPAS-TCR to flag known CMV, EBV, HIV or tissue antigen associations. Pre-ART, post-ART and control groups were compared with Wilcoxon signed-rank tests and Holm-Bonferroni correction. TCRdb took over this immuneACCESS table, retaining in-frame rearrangements with V and J assigned. Such tables are incomplete; in checked studies, under half of the missing clones stem from an unresolved V gene, and the remainder is unexplained. The D gene and trimming were derived from the DNA, and the V and J assignments and clone size from that table. Present in this sample are approximately 35,000 clones, less than 98% of which were seen just once. The top ten clonotypes cover about 2.9% of the sample.

This receptor was identified in a young man with HIV. The sequenced sample was unsorted PBMCs, obtained 6.9 years after starting antiretroviral therapy.

The CDR3 region: CSVGGQGGSREAQYF. The DNA reads TGCAGCGTCGGGGGACAGGGGGGATCAAGAGAGGCCCAGTACTTC. The V and J genes are TRBV29-1 and TRBJ2-5; the junction holds 11 bases that match TRBD1. The CDR3 measures 15 amino acids from cysteine to phenylalanine. The sequence is cut down to CDR3 DNA, 45 bases in frame from base 1. Per the germline V gene, SQVTM is the CDR1 and ANQGSEA is the CDR2. Here the CDR3 is joined to the reference TRBV29-1 and TRBJ2-5 genes, and the full variable domain is: SAVISQKPSRDICQRGTSLTIQCQVDSQVTMMFWYRQQPGQSLTLIATANQGSEATYESGFVIDKFPISRPNLTFSTLTVSNMSPEDSSIYLCSVGGQGGSREAQYFGPGTRLLVL.